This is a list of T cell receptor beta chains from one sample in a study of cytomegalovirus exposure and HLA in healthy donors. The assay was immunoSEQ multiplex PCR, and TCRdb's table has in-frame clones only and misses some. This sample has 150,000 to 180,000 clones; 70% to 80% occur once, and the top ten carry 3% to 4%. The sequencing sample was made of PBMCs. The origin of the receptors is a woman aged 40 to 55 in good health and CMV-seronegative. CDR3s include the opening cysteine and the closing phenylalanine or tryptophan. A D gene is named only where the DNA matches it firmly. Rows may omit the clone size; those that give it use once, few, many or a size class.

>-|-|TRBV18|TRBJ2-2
TGTGCCAGCTCTCCTGACAGAAACACCGGGGAGCTGTTTTTT
CASSPDRNTGELFF
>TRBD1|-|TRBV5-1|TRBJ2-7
TGCGCCAGCAGCCTCGCGGGACAGGGGTTCGAGCAGTACTTC
CASSLAGQGFEQYF
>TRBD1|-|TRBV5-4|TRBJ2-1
TGTGCCAGCAGCTCCGCGGACAGGAACAACAATGAGCAGTTCTTC
CASSSADRNNNEQFF
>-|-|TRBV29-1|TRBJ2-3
TGCAGCGTTGAATCGGCAGGTTCAAGCACAGATACGCAGTATTTT
CSVESAGSSTDTQYF
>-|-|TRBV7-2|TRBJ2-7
TGTGCCAGCAAAAAACAGGGCGAGCAGTACTTC
CASKKQGEQYF
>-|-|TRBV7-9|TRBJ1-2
TGTGCCAGCAGCCCGACAGGTACTAACTATGGCTACACCTTC
CASSPTGTNYGYTF
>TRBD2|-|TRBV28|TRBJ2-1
TGTGCCAGCAGTCTCGGACTAGATTACGATGAGCAGTTCTTC
CASSLGLDYDEQFF
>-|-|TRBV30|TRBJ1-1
TGTGCCTGGAGTGTACCACTTATGAACACTGAAGCTTTCTTT
CAWSVPLMNTEAFF
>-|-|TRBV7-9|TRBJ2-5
TGTGCCAGCAGCTTTAGTGTGGAGACCCAGTACTTC
CASSFSVETQYF
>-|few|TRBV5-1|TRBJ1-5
TGCGCCAGCAGCTTGAATGTAGGGGGCAATCAGCCCCAGCATTTT
CASSLNVGGNQPQHF
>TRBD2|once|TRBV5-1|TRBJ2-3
TGCGCCAGCAGCTTGGATAGCGGGAGTGATACGCAGTATTTT
CASSLDSGSDTQYF
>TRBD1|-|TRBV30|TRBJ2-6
TGTGCCTGGAGTTGGGACAGTGCTGGGGCCAACGTCCTGACTTTC
CAWSWDSAGANVLTF
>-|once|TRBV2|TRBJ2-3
TGTGCCAGCAGTCCCTCCGGGACTTCCGCCCGTACGCAGTATTTT
CASSPSGTSARTQYF
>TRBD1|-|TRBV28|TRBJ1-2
TGTGCCAGCAGTAAACAGGGGGCGGGGTATGGCTACACCTTC
CASSKQGAGYGYTF
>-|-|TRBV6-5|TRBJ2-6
TGTGCCACCCGGAGCTCTGGGGCCAACGTCCTGACTTTC
CATRSSGANVLTF
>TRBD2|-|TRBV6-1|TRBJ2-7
TGTGCCATCGCTAGCGGGGGAAATCCCTACGAGCAGTACTTC
CAIASGGNPYEQYF
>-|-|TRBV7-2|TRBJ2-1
TGTGCCAGCAGCTTACAGTACAATGAGCAGTTCTTC
CASSLQYNEQFF
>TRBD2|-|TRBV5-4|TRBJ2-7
TGTGCCAGCAGCCGCTCTCCCACTAGCGGTTCTTCCTCCTACGAGCAGTACTTC
CASSRSPTSGSSSYEQYF
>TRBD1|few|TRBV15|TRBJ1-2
TGTGCCACCAGCAGAGAGCCGGGACAGGGGGTCTATGGCTACACCTTC
CATSREPGQGVYGYTF
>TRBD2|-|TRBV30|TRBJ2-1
TGTGCCTGGAGTGTACTAGCGGGAAATGAGCAGTTCTTC
CAWSVLAGNEQFF
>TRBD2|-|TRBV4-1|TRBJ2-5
TGCGCCAGCAGCCAGATGCCGGGACTAGCGGGACGGTCAGAGACCCAGTACTTC
CASSQMPGLAGRSETQYF
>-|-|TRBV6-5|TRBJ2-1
TGTGCCAGCAGTCCAGGAAGGGAGCAGTTCTTC
CASSPGREQFF
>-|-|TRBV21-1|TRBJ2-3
TGTGCCAGCAGCAAATTCCCGGACAGGGGGGTATCAGATACGCAGTATTTT
CASSKFPDRGVSDTQYF
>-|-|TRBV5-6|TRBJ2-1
TGTGCCAGCAGACTTTTGAGCTCCTACAATGAGCAGTTCTTC
CASRLLSSYNEQFF
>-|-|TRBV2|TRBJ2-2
TGTGCCAGCCTAGGGGGGGCCGGGGAGCTGTTTTTT
CASLGGAGELFF
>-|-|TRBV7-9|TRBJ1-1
TGTGCCAGCAGCTTAAGGGCCTCGACAGATGAAGCTTTCTTT
CASSLRASTDEAFF
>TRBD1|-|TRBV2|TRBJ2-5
TGTGCCAGCAGCACCGTCCCGGGACAGGGGAGAGTGGGAGAGACCCAGTACTTC
CASSTVPGQGRVGETQYF
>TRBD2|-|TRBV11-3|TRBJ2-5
TGTGCCAGCAGCTTAGGTCGCCTAGCGGGATGGGTCCAGTACTTC
CASSLGRLAGWVQYF
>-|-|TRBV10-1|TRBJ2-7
TGCGCCAGCAGCTCAACGCCTACAGGCTACGAGCAGTACTTC
CASSSTPTGYEQYF
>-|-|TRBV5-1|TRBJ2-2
TGCGCCAGCAGACCCGGGTACGGGAGCAACACCGGGGAGCTGTTTTTT
CASRPGYGSNTGELFF
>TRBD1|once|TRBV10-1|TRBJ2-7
TGCGCCACCGGGACAGGGGAAGGAGACGAGCAGTACTTC
CATGTGEGDEQYF
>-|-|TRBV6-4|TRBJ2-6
TGTGCCAGCAGTGCAGACTCTGGGGCCAACGTCCTGACTTTC
CASSADSGANVLTF
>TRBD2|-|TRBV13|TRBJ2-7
TGTGCCAGCAGCGGAACAAGAGCGGGAGGTTTTGGGTGGAGGGAGCAGTACTTC
CASSGTRAGGFGWREQYF
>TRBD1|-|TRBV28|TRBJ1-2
TGTGCCAGCAGTTTCGGACAGGGTAATGGCTACACCTTC
CASSFGQGNGYTF
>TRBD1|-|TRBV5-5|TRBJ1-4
TGTGCCAGCAGCTCATGGACAGGGGAAAAACTGTTTTTT
CASSSWTGEKLFF
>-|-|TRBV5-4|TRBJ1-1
TGTGCCAGCAGCTTGAATCCAGGCCTTCTGGACACTGAAGCTTTCTTT
CASSLNPGLLDTEAFF
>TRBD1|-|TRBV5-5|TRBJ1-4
TGTGCCAGCAGCCCCGGACAGGGACGCCTCCAACTGTTTTTT
CASSPGQGRLQLFF
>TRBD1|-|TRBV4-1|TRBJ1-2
TGCGCCAGCAGCCAGGCACTCCACCTGGACAGGCTAGAGGCAGAGGATGGCTACACCTTC
CASSQALHLDRLEAEDGYTF
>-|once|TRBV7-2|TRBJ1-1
TGTGCCAGCAGCTCAGCGAGTCAGGGGGAAGCTTTCTTT
CASSSASQGEAFF
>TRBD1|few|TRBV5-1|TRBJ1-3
TGCGCCAGCAGCTTTGGGGACAGGGGGAACACCATATATTTT
CASSFGDRGNTIYF
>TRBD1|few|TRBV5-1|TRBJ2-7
TGCGCCAGCAGCTGGGACAGGGATGGGGCCGAGCAGTACTTC
CASSWDRDGAEQYF
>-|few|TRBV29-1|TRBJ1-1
TGCAGCGTTTTACGCTCGGGGACAAAGAACACTGAAGCTTTCTTT
CSVLRSGTKNTEAFF
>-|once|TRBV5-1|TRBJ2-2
TGCGCCAGCCGAGGCCCCACGAACACCGGGGAGCTGTTTTTT
CASRGPTNTGELFF
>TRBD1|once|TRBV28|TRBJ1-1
TGTGCCAGCAGCTCACCCTCGGGACAGGGATGGGGTGAAGCTTTCTTT
CASSSPSGQGWGEAFF
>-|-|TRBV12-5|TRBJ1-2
TGTGCTAGTGGTTTGGGTCGGGGCTATGGCTACACCTTC
CASGLGRGYGYTF
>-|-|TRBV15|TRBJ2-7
TGTGCCACCAGCATTACAGGGTTGGGGTCCTACGAGCAGTACTTC
CATSITGLGSYEQYF
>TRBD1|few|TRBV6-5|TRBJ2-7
TGTGCCAGCAGTCCTCCCGGGACAGGCGACGAGCAGTACTTC
CASSPPGTGDEQYF
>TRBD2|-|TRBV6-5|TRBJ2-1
TGTGCCAGCAGTTATGGGCTAGCGGGAGTGGATGAGCAGTTCTTC
CASSYGLAGVDEQFF
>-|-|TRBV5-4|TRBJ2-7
TGTGCCAGCAGCTTGTTATCAGGGGCTGATATCTACGAGCAGTACTTC
CASSLLSGADIYEQYF
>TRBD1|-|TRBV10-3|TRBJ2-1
TGTGCCATCGGTTCTACCGGGACAGGGAATGAGCAGTTCTTC
CAIGSTGTGNEQFF
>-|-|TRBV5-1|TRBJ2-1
TGCGCCAGCAGCTTGGGCCAGGGTGGTGAGCAGTTCTTC
CASSLGQGGEQFF
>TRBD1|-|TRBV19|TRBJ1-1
TGTGCCAGTAGTATCACAGGGGACACTGAAGCTTTCTTT
CASSITGDTEAFF
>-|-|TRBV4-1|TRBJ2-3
TGCGCCAGCACCCAGATAGGGGTTGCGCCAGATACGCAGTATTTT
CASTQIGVAPDTQYF
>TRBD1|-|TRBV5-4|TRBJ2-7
TGTGCCAGCAGCTACGGACAGGGGCCCTCCTACGAGCAGTACTTC
CASSYGQGPSYEQYF